The source of this TCR beta chain is a study of blood T cell repertoires in COVID-19. The repertoire was sequenced with immunoSEQ multiplex PCR; TCRdb's copy has only in-frame clones and lacks some. The table records 230,000 or so clones, about four fifths of them present only once. Germline V gene sequence: CDR1 MNHEY, CDR2 SVGAGI. The CDR3 is 14 residues long. V was pared by 5 bases and J by 3 bases, with 3 bases of the junction left unmatched. This TCR came from an elderly woman with COVID-19, enrolled during active disease. The material sequenced was peripheral blood. This chain connects TRBV6-5 to TRBJ2-7; TRBD2 agrees at 11 bases. In nucleotides, the CDR3 is TGTGCCAGCAGTAGACTAGCGGGACTCTACGAGCAGTACTTC. This gives the protein CASSRLAGLYEQYF.